These T cell receptor beta chains were read from a single sample in a study of T-cell memory formation after mild COVID-19. TCRdb re-called the 5' RACE reads with MiXCR, one entry per CDR3 protein. This repertoire shows 200,000 to 300,000 distinct CDR3 sequences, roughly a sixth found once; its top ten account for 22%. Sequenced input: PBMCs or a T cell subset sorted from them (not recorded which). The receptor set was obtained from a man younger than 35 who had mild COVID-19 (a few samples of this study predate the infection). Cell type and time point are not known. The CDR3 runs from the conserved cysteine through the conserved F or W. Each record gives: V gene, clone size, J gene, D gene, CDR3 DNA, CDR3 protein. D genes are given only for firm matches. Size tells how often a clone was seen (once, few, many) or the class of an expanded clone, and some rows leave it out.

V: TRBV6-5
size: few
J: TRBJ2-3
D: TRBD2
DNA: TGTGCCAGCAGTTCACCCCGGACTAGCGGGGGGGCCAGTGATACGCAGTATTTT
CDR3: CASSSPRTSGGASDTQYF

V: TRBV4-1
size: NA
J: TRBJ1-4
D: NA
DNA: TGCGCCAGCAGCCCCGCCAGCGGGGGTGAAAAACTGTTTTTT
CDR3: CASSPASGGEKLFF

V: TRBV25-1
size: few
J: TRBJ2-7
D: NA
DNA: TGTGCCAGCAGTGGGATACGGTCTCATTACGAGCAGTACTTC
CDR3: CASSGIRSHYEQYF

V: TRBV6-5
size: NA
J: TRBJ1-1
D: NA
DNA: TGTGCCAGCAGTTGGATGTCGGGGGATGCTTTCTTT
CDR3: CASSWMSGDAFF

V: TRBV20-1
size: NA
J: TRBJ1-2
D: NA
DNA: TGCAGTGCCCATCCAGGGATGACTTTTGGCTACACCTTC
CDR3: CSAHPGMTFGYTF

V: TRBV24-1
size: few
J: TRBJ2-1
D: NA
DNA: TGTGCCACCAGTGGTGGGGTTTCCTACAATGAGCAGTTCTTC
CDR3: CATSGGVSYNEQFF

V: TRBV3-1
size: many
J: TRBJ2-7
D: NA
DNA: TGTGCCAGCACCGAATCGGCCCAGGGGCCGTCCTACGAGCAGTACTTC
CDR3: CASTESAQGPSYEQYF

V: TRBV20-1
size: NA
J: TRBJ1-5
D: NA
DNA: TGCAGTGCTAGAGACCGGGACGTGAATCAGCCCCAGCATTTT
CDR3: CSARDRDVNQPQHF

V: TRBV29-1
size: few
J: TRBJ1-2
D: NA
DNA: TGCAGCTCGCCGGGGCCTAGGGGCTACACCTTC
CDR3: CSSPGPRGYTF

V: TRBV7-6
size: NA
J: TRBJ1-1
D: NA
DNA: TGTGCCAGCAGCCCCCGGGCCGGGGTTACAGCTTTCTTT
CDR3: CASSPRAGVTAFF

V: TRBV2
size: NA
J: TRBJ1-1
D: TRBD1
DNA: TGTGCCAGCACAGAAGGGGGGACAGGGAGGCCTGAAGCTTTCTTT
CDR3: CASTEGGTGRPEAFF

V: TRBV18
size: few
J: TRBJ2-5
D: NA
DNA: TGTGCCAGCTCACCACCGGGGGAGACCCAGTACTTC
CDR3: CASSPPGETQYF

V: TRBV23-1
size: few
J: TRBJ2-5
D: TRBD1
DNA: TGCGCCAGCAGATCCGGGACAGAACATCAAGAGACCCAGTACTTC
CDR3: CASRSGTEHQETQYF

V: TRBV7-9
size: NA
J: TRBJ1-1
D: TRBD1
DNA: TGTGCCAGCAGTTCGCAAAGGACAGGGGGCATGAACACTGAAGCTTTCTTT
CDR3: CASSSQRTGGMNTEAFF

V: TRBV12-3/TRBV12-4
size: NA
J: TRBJ2-5
D: NA
DNA: TGTGCCAGCAGTCGACCCGACCAAGAGACCCAGTACTTC
CDR3: CASSRPDQETQYF

V: TRBV27
size: few
J: TRBJ2-6
D: NA
DNA: TGTGCCAGCGGACTCGGTGGGGCCAACGTCCTGACTTTC
CDR3: CASGLGGANVLTF

V: TRBV20-1
size: many
J: TRBJ2-7
D: NA
DNA: TGCAGTGCCGAGGGTGAGGACAGCCGGAGGGACGAGCAGTACTTC
CDR3: CSAEGEDSRRDEQYF

V: TRBV20-1
size: NA
J: TRBJ1-5
D: TRBD1
DNA: TGCAGTGCTAGGGGGGACAGGGCAAATCAGCCCCAGCATTTT
CDR3: CSARGDRANQPQHF

V: TRBV12-3/TRBV12-4
size: NA
J: TRBJ2-5
D: NA
DNA: TGTGCCAGCAGTCTTTATCTTGCGCCTGGGGGAGAGACCCAGTACTTC
CDR3: CASSLYLAPGGETQYF

V: TRBV6-5
size: NA
J: TRBJ1-2
D: NA
DNA: TGTGCCAGCAGCCCCCAGGTTACTAACTATGGCTACACCTTC
CDR3: CASSPQVTNYGYTF

V: TRBV6-2/TRBV6-3
size: few
J: TRBJ1-1
D: NA
DNA: TGTGCCAGCAGTTACGGCAGTCTGAACACTGAAGCTTTCTTT
CDR3: CASSYGSLNTEAFF

V: TRBV27
size: NA
J: TRBJ1-4
D: TRBD1
DNA: TGTGCCAGCAGTTGGACAGGAGGCTTTGAAAAACTGTTTTTT
CDR3: CASSWTGGFEKLFF

V: TRBV6-2/TRBV6-3
size: NA
J: TRBJ2-5
D: NA
DNA: TGTGCCAGCAGTAGCGGACGGGCGGAGACCCAGTACTTC
CDR3: CASSSGRAETQYF

V: TRBV5-1
size: few
J: TRBJ2-1
D: NA
DNA: TGCGCCAGCCACGCGGGGCGGGAGCAGTTCTTC
CDR3: CASHAGREQFF

V: TRBV12-3/TRBV12-4
size: NA
J: TRBJ1-2
D: NA
DNA: TGTGCCAGCAGTTTCAGGGTCTTAGATGGCTACACCTTC
CDR3: CASSFRVLDGYTF

V: TRBV19
size: NA
J: TRBJ2-1
D: TRBD2
DNA: TGTGCCAGTAGTCCCCTACTAGCGGGATACAATGAGCAGTTCTTC
CDR3: CASSPLLAGYNEQFF

V: TRBV20-1
size: few
J: TRBJ2-5
D: TRBD2
DNA: TGCAGTGTCAGCCGACTAGCGGGGGGCCAGGAGACCCAGTACTTC
CDR3: CSVSRLAGGQETQYF

V: TRBV20-1
size: NA
J: TRBJ1-1
D: NA
DNA: TGCAGTGCTAGGCGCTTTGGCAGACTGAACACTGAAGCTTTCTTT
CDR3: CSARRFGRLNTEAFF

V: TRBV7-6
size: few
J: TRBJ2-1
D: TRBD1
DNA: TGTGCCAGCAGCTTTGTACGACAGGGCCAGGGTAGCTACAATGAGCAGTTCTTC
CDR3: CASSFVRQGQGSYNEQFF

V: TRBV29-1
size: NA
J: TRBJ1-2
D: TRBD1
DNA: TGCAGCGTTATGGACAGGGACGGCGGCTACACCTTC
CDR3: CSVMDRDGGYTF

V: TRBV20-1
size: few
J: TRBJ1-1
D: NA
DNA: TGCAGTGCCAATGCTTTACCGGGACGGACGCCTAACACTGAAGCTTTCTTT
CDR3: CSANALPGRTPNTEAFF

V: TRBV9
size: NA
J: TRBJ1-1
D: TRBD1
DNA: TGTGCCAGCAGCGTAGCCTCTGACAGGGCGGCTTTCTTT
CDR3: CASSVASDRAAFF

V: TRBV6-2/TRBV6-3
size: few
J: TRBJ2-2
D: TRBD1
DNA: TGTGCCAGCAGTTACACGCTAGGGACAGCGGACACCGGGGAGCTGTTTTTT
CDR3: CASSYTLGTADTGELFF

V: TRBV12-3/TRBV12-4
size: NA
J: TRBJ1-2
D: TRBD1
DNA: TGTGCCAGCGGGAACTCAGGGGGCGGTAACTATGGCTACACCTTC
CDR3: CASGNSGGGNYGYTF

V: TRBV6-2/TRBV6-3
size: few
J: TRBJ2-2
D: NA
DNA: TGTGCCAGCAGCCACGGGACACCGGAGCTGTTTTTT
CDR3: CASSHGTPELFF

V: TRBV18
size: NA
J: TRBJ2-5
D: TRBD2
DNA: TGTGCCAGCTCACCAGGGAGACTAGCGGTACAAGAGACCCAGTACTTC
CDR3: CASSPGRLAVQETQYF

V: TRBV24-1
size: many
J: TRBJ2-3
D: TRBD2
DNA: TGTGCCACCAGTGATTTGCGCGACCCTCGAAGCCTAGCGGGGGCACAAGATACGCAGTATTTT
CDR3: CATSDLRDPRSLAGAQDTQYF

V: TRBV5-1
size: many
J: TRBJ2-5
D: TRBD2
DNA: TGTGCCAGCAGCTTAGCCGGGGGGGAGACCCAGTACTTC
CDR3: CASSLAGGETQYF

V: TRBV9
size: NA
J: TRBJ2-3
D: TRBD2
DNA: TGTGCCAGCAGCGTAGGAGCGGGGGGGACGAGCACAGATACGCAGTATTTT
CDR3: CASSVGAGGTSTDTQYF

V: TRBV7-7
size: few
J: TRBJ2-3
D: NA
DNA: TGTGCCAGCAGCTCAAGGGGTGGTTCAGATACGCAGTATTTT
CDR3: CASSSRGGSDTQYF

V: TRBV10-3
size: few
J: TRBJ1-1
D: NA
DNA: TGTGCCATCAGTGGAGAGACTGAAGCTTTCTTT
CDR3: CAISGETEAFF

V: TRBV4-2
size: NA
J: TRBJ2-7
D: NA
DNA: TGTGCCAGCAGCCAAGAGGATGGGCAATTCGAGTACTTC
CDR3: CASSQEDGQFEYF

V: TRBV29-1
size: few
J: TRBJ2-7
D: TRBD1
DNA: TGCAGCGTTGACGGGACAGGGGAGTCCTACGAGCAGTACTTC
CDR3: CSVDGTGESYEQYF

V: TRBV29-1
size: few
J: TRBJ1-2
D: TRBD1
DNA: TGCAGCGTCGAGACAGGGAACTTCTATGGCTACACCTTC
CDR3: CSVETGNFYGYTF

V: TRBV29-1
size: few
J: TRBJ2-3
D: NA
DNA: TGCAGCGTTGAAGACCGGAAGGGGGTTCACACAGATACGCAGTATTTT
CDR3: CSVEDRKGVHTDTQYF

V: TRBV6-5
size: once
J: TRBJ1-2
D: TRBD1
DNA: TGTGCCAGCAGTTACCGACAGGGCTATGGCTACACCTTC
CDR3: CASSYRQGYGYTF